This TCR beta chain was observed in a study of shared clonotypes between healthy human individuals. Sequencing was performed with immunoSEQ multiplex PCR; in TCRdb, only in-frame clones are kept and a portion is missing. Of around 1,900,000 clones listed, around 95% are singletons. The CDR3 is 14 residues long. V was pared by 3 bases and J by 1 base, with 10 bases between. Germline V gives CDR1 MDHEN, CDR2 SYDVKM. This clone occurred once. Its antigen is as yet unknown. Points from the study as a whole: A limitation of the genetic and exposure-history diversity represented arose from few donors. Across a handful of donors, naive CD4 shared roughly 5%, naive CD8 around 3.8%, memory CD4 about 2.5%, memory CD8 around 0.36%.

CD45RO-negative CD8 cells positively selected for CCR7 made up the naive population, which excluded terminally differentiated effector memory CD45RA+ cells. This sequence joins TRBV28 and TRBJ2-7, with D perhaps matching TRBD2 (6 bases). This clonotype was obtained from a young man in good health. Some clones in this sample may be carry-over from other donors' samples. Sequenced sample: naive CD8+ T cells from PBMCs. CDR3 amino acids: CASSFREPSYEQYF. CDR3 nucleotides: TGTGCCAGCAGTTTCCGGGAGCCGTCCTACGAGCAGTACTTC.